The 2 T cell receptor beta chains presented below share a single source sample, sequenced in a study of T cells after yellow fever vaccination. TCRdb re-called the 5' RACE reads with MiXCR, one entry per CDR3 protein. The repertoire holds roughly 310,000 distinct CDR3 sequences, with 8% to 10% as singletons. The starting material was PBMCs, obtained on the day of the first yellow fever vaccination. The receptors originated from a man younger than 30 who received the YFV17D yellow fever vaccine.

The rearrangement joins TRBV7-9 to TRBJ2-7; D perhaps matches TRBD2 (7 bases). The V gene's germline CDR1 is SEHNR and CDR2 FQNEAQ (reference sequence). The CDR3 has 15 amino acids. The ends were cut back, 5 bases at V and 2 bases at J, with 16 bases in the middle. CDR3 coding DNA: TGTGCCAGCAGCCCGCCGGCGGGGGCGACCTACGAGCAGTACTTC. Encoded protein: CASSPPAGATYEQYF.

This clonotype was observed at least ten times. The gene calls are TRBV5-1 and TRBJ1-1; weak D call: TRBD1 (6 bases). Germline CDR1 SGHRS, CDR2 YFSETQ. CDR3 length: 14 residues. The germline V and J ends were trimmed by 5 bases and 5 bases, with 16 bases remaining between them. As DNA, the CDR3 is TGCGCCAGCAGATCCCTACAGGGTAGGACTGAAGCTTTCTTT. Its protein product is CASRSLQGRTEAFF.